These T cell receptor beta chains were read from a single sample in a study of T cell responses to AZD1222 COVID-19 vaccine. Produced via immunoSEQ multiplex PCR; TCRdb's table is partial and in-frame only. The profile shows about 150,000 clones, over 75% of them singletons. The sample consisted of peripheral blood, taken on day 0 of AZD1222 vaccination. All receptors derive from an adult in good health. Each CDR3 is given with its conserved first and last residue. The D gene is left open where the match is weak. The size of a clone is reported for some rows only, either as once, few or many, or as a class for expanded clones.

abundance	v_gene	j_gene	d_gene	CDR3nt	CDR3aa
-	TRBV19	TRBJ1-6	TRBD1	TGTGCCAGTAGCCCTAGACAGGGTTATAATTCACCCCTCCACTTT	CASSPRQGYNSPLHF
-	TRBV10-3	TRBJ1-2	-	TGTGCCATCAGTGAGTCGATCGTCCGGCCCTATGGCTACACCTTC	CAISESIVRPYGYTF
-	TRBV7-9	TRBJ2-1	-	TGTGCCAGCAGCTTTGGGTTAGGGGAGGACAATGAGCAGTTCTTC	CASSFGLGEDNEQFF
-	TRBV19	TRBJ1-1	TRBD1	TGTGCCAGTAAACCTACCGGCGGGACAGGGAGTACTGAAGCTTTCTTT	CASKPTGGTGSTEAFF
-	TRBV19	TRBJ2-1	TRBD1	TGTGCCAGTAGTATAGAACCACTAGGGGGCTTGGATGAGCAGTTCTTC	CASSIEPLGGLDEQFF
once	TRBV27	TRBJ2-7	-	TGTGCCAGCAGACACCGGGACCCAACGGCCTACGAGCAGTACTTC	CASRHRDPTAYEQYF
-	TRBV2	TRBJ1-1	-	TGTGCCAGCAGTAAGGAGACAGGGAACACTGAAGCTTTCTTT	CASSKETGNTEAFF
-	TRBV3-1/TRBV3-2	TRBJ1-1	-	TGTGCCAGCAGCCAAGACACCTTGAACACTGAAGCTTTCTTT	CASSQDTLNTEAFF
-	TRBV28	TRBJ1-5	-	TGTGCCAGCAGTCAGCGGACAGTGAGGGCCTTTCAGCCCCAGCATTTT	CASSQRTVRAFQPQHF
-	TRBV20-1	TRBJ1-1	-	TGCAGTGCTAGAGCGGGTTATGAGGCTTTCTTT	CSARAGYEAFF
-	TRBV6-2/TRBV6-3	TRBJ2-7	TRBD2	TGTGCCAGCAGTTACTCTCGCGAGCGGGGGGGCGACGAGCAGTACTTC	CASSYSRERGGDEQYF
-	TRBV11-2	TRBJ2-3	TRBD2	TGTGCCAGCAGCTTCGGCGGGGGGGTCACAGATACGCAGTATTTT	CASSFGGGVTDTQYF